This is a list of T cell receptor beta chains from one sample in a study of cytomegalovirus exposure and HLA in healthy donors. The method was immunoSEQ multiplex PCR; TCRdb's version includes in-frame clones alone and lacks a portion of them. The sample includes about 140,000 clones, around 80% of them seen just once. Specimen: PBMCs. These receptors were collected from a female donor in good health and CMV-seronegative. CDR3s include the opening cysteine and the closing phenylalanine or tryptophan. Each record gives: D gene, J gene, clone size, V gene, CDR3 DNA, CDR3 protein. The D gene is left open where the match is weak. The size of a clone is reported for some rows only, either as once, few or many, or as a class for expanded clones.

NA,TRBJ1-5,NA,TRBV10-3,TGTGCCATCAGTGGGGTGGCGGTTCAGCCCCAGCATTTT,CAISGVAVQPQHF
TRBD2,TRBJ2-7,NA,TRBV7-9,TGTGCCAGCAGCTTAGCGCGGCTAGCGGGAGTGGAGGGGTACGAGCAGTACTTC,CASSLARLAGVEGYEQYF
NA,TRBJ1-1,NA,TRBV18,TGTGCCAGCTCACCGCCCGGGACACCGAACACTGAAGCTTTCTTT,CASSPPGTPNTEAFF
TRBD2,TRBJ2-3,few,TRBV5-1,TGCGCCAGCAGCTTGCGGACTAGCGGTACAGATACGCAGTATTTT,CASSLRTSGTDTQYF
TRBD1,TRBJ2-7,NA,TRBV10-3,TGTGCCATCAGTGGGGGGCAGGGGGCGGGCGAGCAGTACTTC,CAISGGQGAGEQYF
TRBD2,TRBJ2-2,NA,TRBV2,TGTGCCAGCAGTATAGCGGGGCGGGAGAGGAACACCGGGGAGCTGTTTTTT,CASSIAGRERNTGELFF
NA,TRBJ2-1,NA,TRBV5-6,TGTGCCAGCAGTTTGGGTCCTAGCGACTACAATGAGCAGTTCTTC,CASSLGPSDYNEQFF
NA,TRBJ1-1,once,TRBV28,TGTGCCAGCAGTCCCCCGGACACTGAAGCTTTCTTT,CASSPPDTEAFF
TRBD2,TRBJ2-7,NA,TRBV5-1,TGCGCCAGCAGCTTGGGACTAGCGGGAGGGATCTACGAGCAGTACTTC,CASSLGLAGGIYEQYF
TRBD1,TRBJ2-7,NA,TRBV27,TGTGCCAGCAGTTTTGGGACAGGTTCCTACGAGCAGTACTTC,CASSFGTGSYEQYF
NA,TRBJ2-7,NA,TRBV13,TGTGCCAGCAGCTTAGGACAGAAGTACGAGCAGTACTTC,CASSLGQKYEQYF
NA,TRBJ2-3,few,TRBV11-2,TGTGCCAGCAGCTTGGTAGGAGGGAACACAGATACGCAGTATTTT,CASSLVGGNTDTQYF
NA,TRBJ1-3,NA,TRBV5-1,TGCGCCAGCAGCTTGGGCAGCTCTGGAAACACCATATATTTT,CASSLGSSGNTIYF
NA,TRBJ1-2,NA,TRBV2,TGTGCCAGCAGTGAAGCGATTAGCTATGGCTACACCTTC,CASSEAISYGYTF
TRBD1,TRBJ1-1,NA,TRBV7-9,TGTGCCAGCAGCTCGGGACAGATGAACACTGAAGCTTTCTTT,CASSSGQMNTEAFF
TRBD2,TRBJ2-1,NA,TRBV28,TGTGCCAGCAGGATTACTAGCGTCCATTACAATGAGCAGTTCTTC,CASRITSVHYNEQFF
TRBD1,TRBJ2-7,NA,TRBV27,TGTGCCAGCAGCCGGGACAGGGGTGACGAGCAGTACTTC,CASSRDRGDEQYF
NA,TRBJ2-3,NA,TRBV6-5,TGTGCCAGCAGGGACAGATCCCCTAGCACAGATACGCAGTATTTT,CASRDRSPSTDTQYF
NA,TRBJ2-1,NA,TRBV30,TGTGCCTGGACAGGGAATGCGGACAATGAGCAGTTCTTC,CAWTGNADNEQFF
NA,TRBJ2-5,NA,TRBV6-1,TGTGCCAGTACTCCGGGAGCGGGAGAGACCCAGTACTTC,CASTPGAGETQYF
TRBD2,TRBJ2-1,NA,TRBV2,TGTGCCAGCAGTGGTAGCGGGACTAGCTCCTACAATGAGCAGTTCTTC,CASSGSGTSSYNEQFF
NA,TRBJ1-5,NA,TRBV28,TGTGCCAGCAGTTTTTCCAGGGCTCGCAATCAGCCCCAGCATTTT,CASSFSRARNQPQHF
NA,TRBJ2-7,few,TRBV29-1,TGCAGCGTGGCTAGGATGAGCTCCTACGAGCAGTACTTC,CSVARMSSYEQYF
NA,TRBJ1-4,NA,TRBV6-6,TGTGCCAGCATCCTAAAGGGGGATCTGTTTTTT,CASILKGDLFF
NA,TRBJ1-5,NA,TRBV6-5,TGTGCCAGCAGTTACTCGATAACAAGAAATCAGCCCCAGCATTTT,CASSYSITRNQPQHF
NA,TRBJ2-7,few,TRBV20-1,TGCAGTGCTAACGAGTACGAGCAGTACTTC,CSANEYEQYF
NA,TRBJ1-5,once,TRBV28,TGTGCCAGCAGTTTTCCACCCCGGGGGGGAAGTCAGCCCCAGCATTTT,CASSFPPRGGSQPQHF
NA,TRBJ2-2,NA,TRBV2,TGTGCCAGCAGGCAGGGCGGCACCGGGGAGCTGTTTTTT,CASRQGGTGELFF
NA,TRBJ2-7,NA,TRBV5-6,TGTGCCAGCAGCCTGGACACCACCTACGAGCAGTACTTC,CASSLDTTYEQYF